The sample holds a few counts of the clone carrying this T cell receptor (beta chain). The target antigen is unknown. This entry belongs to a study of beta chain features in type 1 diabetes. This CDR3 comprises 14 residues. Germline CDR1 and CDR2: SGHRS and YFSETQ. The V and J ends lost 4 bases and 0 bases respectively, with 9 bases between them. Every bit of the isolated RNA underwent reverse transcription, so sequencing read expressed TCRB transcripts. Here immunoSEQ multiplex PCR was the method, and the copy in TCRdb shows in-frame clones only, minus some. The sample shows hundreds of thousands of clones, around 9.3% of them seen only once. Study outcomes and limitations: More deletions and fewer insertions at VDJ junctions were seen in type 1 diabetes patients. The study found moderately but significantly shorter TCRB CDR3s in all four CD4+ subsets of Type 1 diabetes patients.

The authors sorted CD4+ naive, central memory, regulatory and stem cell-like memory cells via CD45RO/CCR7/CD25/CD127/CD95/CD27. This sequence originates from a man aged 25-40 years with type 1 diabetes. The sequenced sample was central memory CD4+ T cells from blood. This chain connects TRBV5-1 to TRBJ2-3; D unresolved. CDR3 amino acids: CASSRTESTDTQYF. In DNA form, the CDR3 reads TGCGCCAGCAGCCGGACGGAGAGCACAGATACGCAGTATTTT.